Shown below are 2 T cell receptor beta chains from a single sample sequenced in a study of T-cell memory formation after mild COVID-19. TCRdb reanalysed the 5' RACE reads using MiXCR and keeps one entry per CDR3 protein. Of around 440,000 distinct CDR3 sequences in the sample, about 20% were seen once. Sequencing was performed on PBMCs or a T cell subset sorted from them (not recorded which). Source of these receptors: an adult woman who had mild COVID-19 (a few samples of this study predate the infection). Cell type and time point are not known.

This chain joins TRBV7-2 and TRBJ1-5; unclear D gene. Germline V gene sequence: CDR1 SGHTA, CDR2 FQGNSA. CDR3 length: 15 residues. Trimming pared 5 bases from V and 0 bases from J, leaving 11 bases between. CDR3 amino acids: CASSPSGISNQPQHF. Here the CDR3 DNA reads TGTGCCAGCAGCCCTTCTGGGATTAGCAATCAGCCCCAGCATTTT.

This chain uses TRBV5-1 with TRBJ2-3; maybe TRBD2 (5 bases). V was trimmed by 0 bases and J by 3 bases, leaving 8 bases between them. CDR1 and CDR2 (germline): SGHRS, YFSETQ. The CDR3 sequence is 14 residues long. Written as DNA, the CDR3 is TGCGCCAGCAGCTTGGATACGGGAACAGATACGCAGTATTTT. This gives the protein CASSLDTGTDTQYF.